This is a list of T cell receptor beta chains from one sample in a study of blood T cell repertoires in COVID-19. TCRdb keeps only in-frame clones here, not all; method: immunoSEQ multiplex PCR. The sample has under 250,000 clones, about 90% seen once. The sequenced sample was peripheral blood. These TCRs come from a man in his thirties or forties with acute or convalescent COVID-19. The CDR3 runs from the conserved cysteine through the conserved F or W. The D gene is left open where the match is weak. Only part of the rows carry a size: once, few, many, or a class if the clone is expanded.

size,J,D,V,DNA,CDR3
-,TRBJ2-2,-,TRBV27,TGTGCCAGCAGTTTAGAACTAGGGCGGCCCGGGGAGCTGTTTTTT,CASSLELGRPGELFF
once,TRBJ1-1,TRBD1,TRBV9,TGTGCCAGCAGCCCCCGTCCCGGGACAGGGATCGGGAACACTGAAGCTTTCTTT,CASSPRPGTGIGNTEAFF
-,TRBJ1-5,TRBD1,TRBV30,TGTGCCTGGAGTGACGGGACAGGGGGCCTCCCCAATCAGCCCCAGCATTTT,CAWSDGTGGLPNQPQHF
-,TRBJ1-2,TRBD1,TRBV18,TGTGCCAGCTCACCACCCGAGGGGGCAGGCTATGGCTACACCTTC,CASSPPEGAGYGYTF
-,TRBJ2-7,-,TRBV28,TGTGCCAGCAGGGTTCCTAGCTCCTACGAGCAGTACTTC,CASRVPSSYEQYF
-,TRBJ2-1,TRBD2,TRBV7-9,TGTGCCAGCAGCTTGACTAGCGGGAGCCTTCCTGAGCAGTTCTTC,CASSLTSGSLPEQFF
-,TRBJ1-2,TRBD1,TRBV13,TGTGCCAGCAGCTTTACAAGGACAGGGAGAAACTATGGCTACACCTTC,CASSFTRTGRNYGYTF
-,TRBJ2-1,-,TRBV6-1,TGTGCCAGCAGTGAAAGCCGGGACTGGCGGTACAATGAGCAGTTCTTC,CASSESRDWRYNEQFF
-,TRBJ2-3,TRBD1,TRBV7-3,TGTGCCAGCAGCTTCAACAGGGGTCGCACAGATACGCAGTATTTT,CASSFNRGRTDTQYF
-,TRBJ2-1,TRBD2,TRBV28,TGTGCCAGCATCGTGAGCGGGAGGGCCGGTGAGCAGTTCTTC,CASIVSGRAGEQFF
-,TRBJ1-2,-,TRBV5-4,TGTGCCAGCAGCTTGACGGGGGACTATGGCTACACCTTC,CASSLTGDYGYTF
once,TRBJ2-2,-,TRBV21-1,TGTGCCAGCAGCAAAGTGGCGGGGCTAGCGGGAGCCGGGGAGCTGTTTTTT,CASSKVAGLAGAGELFF
-,TRBJ2-1,-,TRBV4-1,TGCGCCAGCAGCCAAGATGGGCGCTACAATGAGCAGTTCTTC,CASSQDGRYNEQFF
-,TRBJ2-7,TRBD2,TRBV20-1,TGCAGTGCTAGTCTTAGCGGGAGGGGAGGCTACGAGCAGTACTTC,CSASLSGRGGYEQYF
-,TRBJ2-1,-,TRBV4-2,TGTGCCAGCAGCCAAGATAGGACAGTTAACTCCTACAATGAGCAGTTCTTC,CASSQDRTVNSYNEQFF
-,TRBJ2-5,-,TRBV28,TGTGCCAGCAGTTTAACAGGGCCTCAAGAGACCCAGTACTTC,CASSLTGPQETQYF
few,TRBJ2-3,-,TRBV9,TGTGCCAGCAGCCCAGGAGGGGGCCCAGATACGCAGTATTTT,CASSPGGGPDTQYF
-,TRBJ2-3,-,TRBV11-3,TGTGCCAGCAGCTCACTAGCCCCCGGGGGCACAGATACGCAGTATTTT,CASSSLAPGGTDTQYF
-,TRBJ2-1,TRBD2,TRBV5-1,TGCGCCAGCAGCTACACGGGGGGCTCCTACAATGAGCAGTTCTTC,CASSYTGGSYNEQFF
-,TRBJ1-1,-,TRBV6-5,TGTGCCAGCAGTTACGGTAGGGCGGGGGCTGAAGCTTTCTTT,CASSYGRAGAEAFF
-,TRBJ2-5,TRBD2,TRBV3-1/TRBV3-2,TGTGCCAGCAGCCAAATCGAGCGGGAGGGCCCAGAGACCCAGTACTTC,CASSQIEREGPETQYF
-,TRBJ2-7,TRBD2,TRBV18,TGTGCCAGCTCACCACCTAATAGCGGGAGCCCCTACGAGCAGTACTTC,CASSPPNSGSPYEQYF
once,TRBJ2-7,-,TRBV11-1,TGTGCCAGCAGTCCTCACACAGGCTACGAGCAGTACTTC,CASSPHTGYEQYF
-,TRBJ2-3,-,TRBV5-1,TGCGCCAGCAGGGTCGGGGGTGCGCAGTATTTT,CASRVGGAQYF
-,TRBJ2-1,TRBD2,TRBV5-8,TGTGCCAGCACCTGGGGAATAGCGGGAGCGGAGGAGCAGTTCTTC,CASTWGIAGAEEQFF
-,TRBJ2-1,TRBD2,TRBV7-8,TGTGCCAGCAGCCAGGAACTAGCGGGAGTAGCCGATGAGCAGTTCTTC,CASSQELAGVADEQFF
-,TRBJ2-3,TRBD2,TRBV5-1,TGCGCCAGCAGCTTGTTGCCTAGCGGGGGGTCCACAGATACGCAGTATTTT,CASSLLPSGGSTDTQYF
-,TRBJ2-3,TRBD2,TRBV5-1,TGCGCCAGCAGCCCCGAGGGGAGGGGCACAGATACGCAGTATTTT,CASSPEGRGTDTQYF
once,TRBJ2-3,TRBD2,TRBV11-3,TGTGCCAGCAGCCAAAGAGCGGGAGCTCGCGATACGCAGTATTTT,CASSQRAGARDTQYF
-,TRBJ1-5,TRBD1,TRBV7-8,TGTGCCAGCAGCTTATTCGGACAGGGCCATCAGCCCCAGCATTTT,CASSLFGQGHQPQHF
-,TRBJ1-2,TRBD1,TRBV3-1/TRBV3-2,TGTGCCTCCCGCGGGGTGCCAGGGGGCAATCATGGCTACACCTTC,CASRGVPGGNHGYTF
-,TRBJ1-4,TRBD1,TRBV6-1,TGTGCCAGCAGTGTTAAGCCGGGACAGGGCTATGAAAAACTGTTTTTT,CASSVKPGQGYEKLFF